One TCR beta chain is described in this entry. Antigen specificity is unknown. The V and J ends lost 7 bases and 1 base respectively, with 13 bases between them. CDR3 length equals 15 residues. Germline V lookup: CDR1 LNHDA, CDR2 SQIVND (reference sequence). The record originates from a study of cytomegalovirus exposure and HLA in healthy donors. Researchers ran the PCR with 60 Vbeta and 13 Jbeta primers. Sequencing was performed with immunoSEQ multiplex PCR; in TCRdb, only in-frame clones are kept and a portion is missing. The table lists 35,000 to 50,000 clones. Study results and limitations: A later analysis reportedly identified an Asian-associated ancestry cluster as carrying fewer N-insertions than the roughly 670-donor mean. Most TCR beta V segments were productive about 87% or about 30% of the time in an earlier analysis.

The sequencing sample was made of PBMCs. This receptor was identified in a male donor in good health and CMV-seronegative. The chain employs TRBV19 and TRBJ2-2, with a weak D call TRBD1 (6 bases). In DNA form, the CDR3 reads TGTGCCAGTAAAAGGGGCAGGGGGAACACCGGGGAGCTGTTTTTT. This encodes CASKRGRGNTGELFF. Looking up the rest from reference TRBV19 and TRBJ2-2 gives the full variable domain: DGGITQSPKYLFRKEGQNVTLSCEQNLNHDAMYWYRQDPGQGLRLIYYSQIVNDFQKGDIAEGYSVSREKKESFPLTVTSAQKNPTAFYLCASKRGRGNTGELFFGEGSRLTVL.